Listed here are 30 T cell receptor beta chains from one sample, sequenced in a study of CD8 T cells in ankylosing spondylitis (TCRdb year 2017). Library preparation employed 5' RACE. For sequencing, an Illumina HiSeq 2500 was employed. TCRdb redid the processing of the public reads, applying fastp at Q25 and MiXCR, and retained in-frame beta chains. Entries that share a CDR3 protein sequence are merged under the most common genes and DNA. The sample table records about 240,000 distinct CDR3 sequences; over 9.5% of these occur just once. Around 2.6% of the sample comes from the top ten. What was sequenced was blood, either unsorted or a sorted T cell fraction (not recorded which). These receptors were collected from a male donor with ankylosing spondylitis or in good health (not recorded which).

The chain links TRBV20-1 to TRBJ2-3, with no clear D. The CDR3 has 14 residues. V dropped 0 bases and J dropped 2 bases, with 9 bases sitting between them. The V gene's germline CDR1 is DFQATT and CDR2 SNEGSKA (reference sequence). As DNA, the CDR3 is TGCAGTGCTAGAGATTTGGGCATCACAGATACGCAGTATTTT. Translated, it gives CSARDLGITDTQYF.

This clonotype was counted at least ten times. The V and J genes are TRBV3-1 and TRBJ2-5; unclear D gene. The CDR3 sequence is 15 residues long. Germline-derived CDR1 and CDR2 are LGHDT and YNNKEL (reference sequence). V lost 3 bases to trimming and J lost 5 bases, with 16 bases between them. The CDR3 is CASSQTRTLSETQYF. CDR3 DNA: TGTGCCAGCAGCCAGACTCGGACCCTCTCGGAGACCCAGTACTTC.

Many counts were recorded for this clonotype. This chain links TRBV27 with TRBJ2-7; a possible D gene is TRBD2 (6 bases). Germline V gene sequence: CDR1 MNHEY, CDR2 SMNVEV (reference sequence). V lost 5 bases to trimming and J lost 4 bases, with 12 bases between them. The CDR3 is 13 residues long. The chain's CDR3 is CASSRDLSYEQYF. CDR3 DNA sequence: TGTGCCAGCAGTCGGGACTTAAGTTACGAGCAGTACTTC.

In its sample, this clonotype was seen many times. The V gene is TRBV5-6, the J gene TRBJ2-3; D uncertain. The germline CDR1 and CDR2 sequences are SGHDT and YYEEEE. The CDR3 runs 13 residues. The V gene lost 4 bases and the J gene lost 10 bases, with 16 bases spanning the gap. CDR3 sequence: CASSPPGVGSQYF. The CDR3 DNA sequence: TGTGCCAGCAGCCCGCCCGGAGTGGGGTCGCAGTATTTT.

This chain uses TRBV18 with TRBJ2-1; 10 bases are a match to TRBD2. Germline trimming cut 6 bases from V and 7 bases from J; bases unmatched to any gene: 12. Germline loops: CDR1 KGHSH, CDR2 LQKENI. This CDR3 contains 16 residues. Here the CDR3 DNA reads TGTGCCAGCTCCCTCCCCTCTAGCGGGGGTTGGAATGAGCAGTTCTTC. Amino acid sequence: CASSLPSSGGWNEQFF.

This clonotype was observed at least ten times. The chain links TRBV7-9 to TRBJ1-1, with 8 positions matching TRBD1. This CDR3 is 15 amino acids long. With V trimmed by 4 bases and J by 4 bases, 8 bases remained unmatched. The germline V gene has CDR1 SEHNR and CDR2 FQNEAQ (reference sequence). CDR3 residues: CASSYKWTGSTEAFF. CDR3 in DNA: TGTGCCAGCAGCTACAAATGGACAGGGAGCACTGAAGCTTTCTTT.

This clonotype came up a few times. The CDR3, as DNA: TGTGCTACGGATAGCGGACAGCTTAATGAAAAACTGTTTTTT. Protein: CATDSGQLNEKLFF. The gene calls are TRBV30 and TRBJ1-4; weak D call: TRBD1 (6 bases). The CDR3 contains 14 residues. CDR1 and CDR2 from the germline V gene are GTSNPN and SVGIG (reference sequence). Complete variable domain (other parts from reference TRBV30 and TRBJ1-4): SQTIHQWPATLVQPVGSPLSLECTVEGTSNPNLYWYRQAAGRGLQLLFYSVGIGQISSEVPQNLSASRPQDRQFILSSKKLLLSDSGFYLCATDSGQLNEKLFFGSGTQLSVL.

The chain combines TRBV30 with TRBJ2-1; 11 bases agree with TRBD2. Germline V gene lookup returns CDR1 GTSNPN and CDR2 SVGIG (reference sequence). The CDR3 loop spans 13 amino acids. The J segment lost 14 bases and the V segment lost 2 bases, leaving 8 bases of the junction unmatched. Here the CDR3 reads CAWSQTSGTSEFF. Written as DNA, the CDR3 is TGTGCCTGGAGTCAGACTAGCGGGACCTCTGAGTTCTTC. Supplemented by reference TRBV30 and TRBJ2-1, the full variable domain reads SQTIHQWPATLVQPVGSPLSLECTVEGTSNPNLYWYRQAAGRGLQLLFYSVGIGQISSEVPQNLSASRPQDRQFILSSKKLLLSDSGFYLCAWSQTSGTSEFFGPGTRLTVL.

In its sample, this clonotype was seen a few times. V is TRBV6-5 and J is TRBJ2-3; a possible D gene is TRBD2 (5 bases). The CDR3 covers 13 residues. V dropped 5 bases and J dropped 3 bases, with 9 bases sitting between them. In germline, CDR1 is MNHEY, CDR2 SVGAGI. The CDR3 DNA is TGTGCCAGCAGTCTACGGACTACAGATACGCAGTATTTT. It codes for CASSLRTTDTQYF.

Many counts were recorded for this clonotype. V is TRBV7-8 and J is TRBJ2-5; 8 bases align to TRBD2. The CDR3 loop spans 16 amino acids. Germline-derived CDR1 and CDR2 are SGHVS and FQNEAQ. Unmatched junction bases numbered 8, after V lost 5 bases and J lost 0 bases. The CDR3 sequence is CASSRLSGADQETQYF. CDR3 nucleotides: TGTGCCAGCAGCCGACTTAGCGGGGCCGACCAAGAGACCCAGTACTTC.

This chain connects TRBV20-1 to TRBJ1-3; maybe TRBD1 (5 bases). In germline, CDR1 is DFQATT, CDR2 SNEGSKA (reference sequence). There are 14 residues in the CDR3. V lost 0 bases to trimming and J lost 4 bases, with 10 bases between them. As DNA, the CDR3 is TGCAGTGCTAGAGATTCAGGGTCCGGAAACACCATATATTTT. Residues: CSARDSGSGNTIYF.

This clonotype has just a few counts. The chain couples TRBV3-1 to TRBJ2-1; 9 bases are a match to TRBD2. This CDR3 comprises 15 residues. J was trimmed by 5 bases and V by 0 bases; bases with no gene match: 2. Germline V gene lookup returns CDR1 LGHDT and CDR2 YNNKEL (reference sequence). The CDR3 DNA sequence: TGTGCCAGCAGCCAAGAACTAGCGGGTAACAATGAGCAGTTCTTC. Its protein is CASSQELAGNNEQFF.

This clonotype has ten or more counts. The chain employs TRBV7-2 and TRBJ2-7; D is undetermined. The germline V gene has CDR1 SGHTA and CDR2 FQGNSA. V was pared by 5 bases and J by 3 bases, with 14 bases between. This CDR3 region has 14 residues. The CDR3 region is CASSLRPTGYEQYF. The CDR3 DNA is TGTGCCAGCAGCCTACGACCGACCGGCTACGAGCAGTACTTC.

This clonotype was picked up many times. This rearrangement joins TRBV5-1 to TRBJ2-1; D remains unclear. V shed 0 bases and J shed 7 bases, with 8 bases lying between them. The CDR3 sequence is 13 residues long. Germline V lookup: CDR1 SGHRS, CDR2 YFSETQ. CDR3 in DNA: TGCGCCAGCAGCTTGGGTCCCGCGAATGAGCAGTTCTTC. It codes for CASSLGPANEQFF.

This clonotype has a handful of counts. This chain links TRBV29-1 with TRBJ1-2; D is uncertain. Trimming shortened V by 3 bases and J by 5 bases, and 7 bases separated the two germline ends. Germline V gene data show CDR1 as SQVTM and CDR2 as ANQGSEA. This CDR3 spans 11 amino acids. This CDR3 is CSVDLGYGYTF. The CDR3 DNA follows: TGCAGCGTTGATTTGGGGTATGGCTACACCTTC.

This clonotype was found many times. The gene calls are TRBV6-1 and TRBJ2-5; 9 bases align to TRBD2. The germline V gene encodes CDR1 MNHNS and CDR2 SASEGT. J gave up 2 bases and V 6 bases, and 4 bases lay outside the gene matches. The CDR3 consists of 14 residues. CDR3: CASRSGGRQETQYF. CDR3 nucleotide sequence: TGTGCCAGCAGGAGCGGGGGGCGGCAAGAGACCCAGTACTTC.

Concerning this clonotype itself: This may be a read error, as it is one base from a much larger clone. V gene TRBV5-6 combines with J gene TRBJ1-4, with D uncertain. CDR3 length: 14 residues. Trimming removed 3 bases at V and 10 bases at J, with 16 bases between. Germline CDR1 and CDR2: SGHDT and YYEEEE. The CDR3 protein is CASSSEGGVRKLFF. The CDR3 region has the DNA TGTGCCAGCAGCTCGGAAGGCGGGGTGAGAAAACTGTTTTTT.

This clonotype was detected a few times. The rearrangement uses TRBV5-4 and TRBJ1-1; tentative D call: TRBD1 (5 bases). The V and J ends lost 0 bases and 5 bases respectively, with 11 bases between them. The CDR3 spans 14 residues. Germline CDR1 SGHNT, CDR2 YYREEE (reference sequence). In nucleotides, the CDR3 is TGTGCCAGCAGCTTGGGGGGGGAAAGGACTGAAGCTTTCTTT. Protein product: CASSLGGERTEAFF.

This clonotype was detected many times. Relative to the germline gene, one junction end is altered; a read error may explain this. The rearrangement joins TRBV30 to TRBJ2-7; unclear D gene. From germline, CDR1 is GTSNPN and CDR2 SVGIG (reference sequence). This CDR3 spans 10 amino acids. The CDR3 sequence is CAWSGRLLNF. In DNA form, the CDR3 reads TGTGCCTGGAGTGGCAGACTGTTGAACTTC.

The rearrangement uses TRBV18 and TRBJ2-7; TRBD1 might be the D (8 bases). Trimming left V 5 bases short and J 7 bases short, with 18 bases between. Germline V gene sequence: CDR1 KGHSH, CDR2 LQKENI. The CDR3 length is 14 residues. CDR3 in DNA: TGTGCCAGCTCATCTAGGACAGGGCGGGAGGAGCAGTACTTC. It translates to CASSSRTGREEQYF.

The chain has TRBV7-6 and TRBJ2-1; 7 nucleotides align to TRBD2. CDR3 length: 15 residues. Germline loops: CDR1 SGHVS, CDR2 FNYEAQ. Unmatched junction bases numbered 9, after V lost 0 bases and J lost 10 bases. CDR3 sequence: CASSLAGGRQDEQFF. The CDR3 coding sequence is TGTGCCAGCAGCTTAGCCGGGGGGAGGCAGGACGAGCAGTTCTTC. Variable domain in full (rest from reference TRBV7-6 and TRBJ2-1): GAGVSQSPRYKVTKRGQDVALRCDPISGHVSLYWYRQALGQGPEFLTYFNYEAQQDKSGLPNDRFSAERPEGSISTLTIQRTEQRDSAMYRCASSLAGGRQDEQFFGPGTRLTVL.

This clonotype was seen more than once but under ten times. The rearrangement links TRBV7-9 to TRBJ1-1; D gene ambiguous. The V end lost 1 base, the J end lost 1 base, and 7 bases lay between the germline ends. CDR1 SEHNR and CDR2 FQNEAQ come from the germline V gene (reference sequence). The CDR3 loop spans 14 amino acids. This CDR3 is CASSLVHSNTEAFF. The CDR3 DNA reads TGTGCCAGCAGCTTAGTGCATTCGAACACTGAAGCTTTCTTT.

This clonotype came up many times. The chain combines TRBV12-3 or TRBV12-4 with TRBJ2-2; D remains ambiguous. Trimming shortened V by 8 bases and J by 0 bases, and 4 bases separated the two germline ends. The CDR3 covers 12 residues. Here the CDR3 reads CASGANTGELFF. For the CDR3, the DNA is TGTGCCAGCGGGGCGAACACCGGGGAGCTGTTTTTT.

This clonotype was counted many times. The gene calls are TRBV6-2 or TRBV6-3 and TRBJ2-7; 7 positions match TRBD1. The V gene's germline CDR1 is MNHEY and CDR2 SVGEGT. The CDR3 is 18 residues long. Germline trimming cut 2 bases from V and 6 bases from J; bases unmatched to any gene: 19. The CDR3 is CASSYATGPPSRILEQYF. DNA of the CDR3: TGTGCCAGCAGTTACGCGACAGGGCCTCCTAGTCGAATCCTCGAGCAGTACTTC.

This clonotype was found many times. The gene calls are TRBV7-9 and TRBJ2-3; D is ambiguous. Germline CDR1 and CDR2: SEHNR and FQNEAQ (reference sequence). V lost 6 bases and J lost 2, with 12 bases in between. This CDR3 has 14 residues. The CDR3 DNA sequence: TGTGCCAGCAGTCCCCCCGGCTACACAGATACGCAGTATTTT. It yields the protein CASSPPGYTDTQYF.

This clonotype was counted a single time. One end of the junction varies from germline; a read error may be responsible. The chain employs TRBV19 and TRBJ2-2, with TRBD2 matching 12 bases. CDR1 LNHDA and CDR2 SQIVND come from the germline V gene (reference sequence). This CDR3 spans 18 amino acids. CDR3 sequence reads: CASTGRTSGTRNIGELFF. The DNA for the CDR3 is TGTGCTAGTACTGGTAGGACTAGCGGGACTAGGAACATCGGGGAGCTGTTTTTT.

This clonotype turned up a few times. The chain uses TRBV29-1 and TRBJ1-1, with D perhaps TRBD1 (5 bases). Germline assignment: CDR1 SQVTM and CDR2 ANQGSEA. Trimming pared 7 bases from V and 0 bases from J, leaving 9 bases between. The CDR3 has 12 residues. This CDR3 is CSGGNLNTEAFF. As DNA, the CDR3 is TGCAGCGGGGGGAACTTGAACACTGAAGCTTTCTTT. Full variable domain (outside the CDR3, taken from reference TRBV29-1 and TRBJ1-1): SAVISQKPSRDICQRGTSLTIQCQVDSQVTMMFWYRQQPGQSLTLIATANQGSEATYESGFVIDKFPISRPNLTFSTLTVSNMSPEDSSIYLCSGGNLNTEAFFGQGTRLTVV.

With respect to this clonotype: A much larger clone differs by one base, so this may be a read error. The chain's CDR3 is CASGSPLGQGYGYTF. The CDR3 DNA follows: TGTGCTAGTGGTTCACCGCTGGGACAGGGTTATGGCTACACCTTC. This chain joins TRBV12-5 and TRBJ1-2; TRBD1 agrees at 9 bases. The V gene's germline CDR1 is LGHNT and CDR2 FRNRAP. V shed 4 bases, J shed 5 bases, and the junction held 8 bases outside the gene matches. CDR3 length: 15 residues. Filled out from reference TRBV12-5 and TRBJ1-2, the complete variable domain reads DARVTQTPRHKVTEMGQEVTMRCQPILGHNTVFWYRQTMMQGLELLAYFRNRAPLDDSGMPKDRFSAEMPDATLATLKIQPSEPRDSAVYFCASGSPLGQGYGYTFGSGTRLTVV.

This clonotype was observed many times. This chain uses TRBV20-1 with TRBJ1-1; no firm D call. Germline lookup yields CDR1 DFQATT and CDR2 SNEGSKA (reference sequence). The ends were cut back, 7 bases at V and 5 bases at J, with 11 bases in the middle. The CDR3 is 11 amino acids. CDR3 loop: CSVFWGTEAFF. For the CDR3, the DNA is TGCAGTGTGTTTTGGGGTACTGAAGCTTTCTTT.

A few counts support this clonotype. The rearrangement uses TRBV5-1 and TRBJ2-2; D may be TRBD1 (6 bases). This CDR3 comprises 14 residues. V was clipped by 0 bases and J by 7 bases, with 10 bases between them. The germline gives CDR1 SGHRS, CDR2 YFSETQ. The CDR3 DNA is TGCGCCAGCAGCTTGGATCAGGGGATCGGGGAGCTGTTTTTT. Translated: CASSLDQGIGELFF.